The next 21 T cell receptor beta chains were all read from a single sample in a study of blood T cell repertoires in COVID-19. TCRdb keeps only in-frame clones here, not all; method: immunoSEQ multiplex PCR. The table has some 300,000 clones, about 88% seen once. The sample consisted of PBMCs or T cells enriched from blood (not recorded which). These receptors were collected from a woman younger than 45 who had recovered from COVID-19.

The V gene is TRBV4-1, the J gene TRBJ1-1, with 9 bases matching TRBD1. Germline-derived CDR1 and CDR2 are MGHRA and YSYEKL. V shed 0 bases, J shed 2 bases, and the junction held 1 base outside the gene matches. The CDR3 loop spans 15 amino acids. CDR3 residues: CASSQEQGANTEAFF. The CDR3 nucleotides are TGCGCCAGCAGCCAAGAACAGGGGGCAAACACTGAAGCTTTCTTT.

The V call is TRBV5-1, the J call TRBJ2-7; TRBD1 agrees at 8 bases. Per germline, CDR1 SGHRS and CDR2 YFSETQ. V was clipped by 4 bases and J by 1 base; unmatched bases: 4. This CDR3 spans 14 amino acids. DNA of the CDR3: TGCGCCAGCAGCGCCGGACAGGGTTCCTACGAGCAGTACTTC. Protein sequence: CASSAGQGSYEQYF.

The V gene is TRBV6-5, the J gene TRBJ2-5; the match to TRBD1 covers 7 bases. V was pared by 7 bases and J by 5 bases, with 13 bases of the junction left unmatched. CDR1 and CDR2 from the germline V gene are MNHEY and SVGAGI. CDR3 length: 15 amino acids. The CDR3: CASKKGQNWGETQYF. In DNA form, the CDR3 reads TGTGCCAGCAAGAAGGGACAGAACTGGGGGGAGACCCAGTACTTC.

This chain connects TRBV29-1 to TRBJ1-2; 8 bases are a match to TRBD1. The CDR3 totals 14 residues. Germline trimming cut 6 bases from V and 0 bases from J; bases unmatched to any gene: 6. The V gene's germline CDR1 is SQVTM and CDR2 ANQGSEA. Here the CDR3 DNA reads TGCAGCGTCGGGACAGGTCCCTCTAACTATGGCTACACCTTC. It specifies CSVGTGPSNYGYTF.

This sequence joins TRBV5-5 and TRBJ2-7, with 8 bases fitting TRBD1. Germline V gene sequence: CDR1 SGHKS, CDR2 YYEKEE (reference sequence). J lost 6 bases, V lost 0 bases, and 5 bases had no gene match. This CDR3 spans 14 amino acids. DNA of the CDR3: TGTGCCAGCAGCTTGGATGGACAGGGCTCCGAGCAGTACTTC. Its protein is CASSLDGQGSEQYF.

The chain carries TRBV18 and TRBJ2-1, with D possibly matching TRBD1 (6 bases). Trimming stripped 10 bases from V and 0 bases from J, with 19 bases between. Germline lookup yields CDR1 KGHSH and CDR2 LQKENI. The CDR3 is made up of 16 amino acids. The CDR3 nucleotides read TGTGCCACCTTAGCAGAGGTCAGGGGCTCCTACAATGAGCAGTTCTTC. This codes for CATLAEVRGSYNEQFF.

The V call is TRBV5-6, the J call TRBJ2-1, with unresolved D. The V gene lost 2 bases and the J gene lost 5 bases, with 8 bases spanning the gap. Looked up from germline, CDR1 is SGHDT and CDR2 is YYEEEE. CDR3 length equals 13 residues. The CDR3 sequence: CASSFGGDNEQFF. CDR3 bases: TGTGCCAGCAGCTTTGGCGGAGACAATGAGCAGTTCTTC.

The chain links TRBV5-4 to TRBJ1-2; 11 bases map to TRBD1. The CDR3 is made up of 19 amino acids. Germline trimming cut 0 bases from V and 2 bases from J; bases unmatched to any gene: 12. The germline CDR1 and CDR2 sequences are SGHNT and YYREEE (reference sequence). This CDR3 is CASSLDGQGARITNYGYTF. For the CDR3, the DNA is TGTGCCAGCAGCTTGGATGGACAGGGGGCGAGGATTACGAACTATGGCTACACCTTC.

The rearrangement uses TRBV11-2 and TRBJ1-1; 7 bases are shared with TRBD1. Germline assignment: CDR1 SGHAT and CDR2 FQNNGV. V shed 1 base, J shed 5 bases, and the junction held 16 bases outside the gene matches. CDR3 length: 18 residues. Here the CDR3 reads CASSLGSRGSRGWTEAFF. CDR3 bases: TGTGCCAGCAGCTTAGGATCACGAGGCAGCAGGGGGTGGACTGAAGCTTTCTTT.

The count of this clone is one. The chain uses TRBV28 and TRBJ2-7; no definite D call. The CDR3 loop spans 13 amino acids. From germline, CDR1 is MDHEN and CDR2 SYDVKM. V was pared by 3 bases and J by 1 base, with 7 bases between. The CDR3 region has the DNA TGTGCCAGCAGTTTGGCACGATCCTACGAGCAGTACTTC. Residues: CASSLARSYEQYF. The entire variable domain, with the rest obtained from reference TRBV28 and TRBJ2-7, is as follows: DVKVTQSSRYLVKRTGEKVFLECVQDMDHENMFWYRQDPGLGLRLIYFSYDVKMKEKGDIPEGYSVSREKKERFSLILESASTNQTSMYLCASSLARSYEQYFGPGTRLTVT.

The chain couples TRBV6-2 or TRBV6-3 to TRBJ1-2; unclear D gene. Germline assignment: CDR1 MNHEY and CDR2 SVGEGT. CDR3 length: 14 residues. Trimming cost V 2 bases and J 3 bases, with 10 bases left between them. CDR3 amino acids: CASSYPRPDYGYTF. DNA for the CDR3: TGTGCCAGCAGTTACCCCCGTCCGGACTATGGCTACACCTTC.

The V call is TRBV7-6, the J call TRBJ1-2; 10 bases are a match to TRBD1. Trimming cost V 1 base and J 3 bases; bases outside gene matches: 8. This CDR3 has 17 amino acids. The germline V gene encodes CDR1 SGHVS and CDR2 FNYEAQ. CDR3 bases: TGTGCCAGCAGCTTAGTGGGGGGACAGGGGAATGACTATGGCTACACCTTC. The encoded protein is CASSLVGGQGNDYGYTF.

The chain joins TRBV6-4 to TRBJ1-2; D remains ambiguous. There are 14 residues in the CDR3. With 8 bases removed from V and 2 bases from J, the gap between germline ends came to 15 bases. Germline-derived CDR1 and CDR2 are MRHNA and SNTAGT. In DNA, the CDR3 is TGTGCCAGCCCCTGTCGGGGTAAAAACTATGGCTACACCTTC. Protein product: CASPCRGKNYGYTF.

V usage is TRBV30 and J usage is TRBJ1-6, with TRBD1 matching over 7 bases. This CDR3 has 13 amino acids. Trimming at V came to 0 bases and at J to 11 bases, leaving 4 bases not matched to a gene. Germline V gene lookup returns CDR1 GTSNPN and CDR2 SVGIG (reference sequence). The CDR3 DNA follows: TGTGCCTGGAGTGTAACAGGGGTTCCACCCCTCCACTTT. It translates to CAWSVTGVPPLHF.

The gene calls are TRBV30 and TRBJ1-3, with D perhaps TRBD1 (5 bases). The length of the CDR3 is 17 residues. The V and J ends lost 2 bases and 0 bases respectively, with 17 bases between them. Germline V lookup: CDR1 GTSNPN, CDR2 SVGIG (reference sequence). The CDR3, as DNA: TGTGCCTGGAGTACCACCCCGCGGACACTCTCTGGAAACACCATATATTTT. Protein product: CAWSTTPRTLSGNTIYF. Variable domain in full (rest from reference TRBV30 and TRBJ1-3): SQTIHQWPATLVQPVGSPLSLECTVEGTSNPNLYWYRQAAGRGLQLLFYSVGIGQISSEVPQNLSASRPQDRQFILSSKKLLLSDSGFYLCAWSTTPRTLSGNTIYFGEGSWLTVV.

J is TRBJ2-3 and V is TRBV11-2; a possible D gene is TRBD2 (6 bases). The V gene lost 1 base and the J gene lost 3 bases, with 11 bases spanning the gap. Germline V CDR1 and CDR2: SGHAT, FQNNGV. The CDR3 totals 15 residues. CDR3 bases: TGTGCCAGCAGCTTAGCTGCGGGGAGGACAGATACGCAGTATTTT. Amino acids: CASSLAAGRTDTQYF.

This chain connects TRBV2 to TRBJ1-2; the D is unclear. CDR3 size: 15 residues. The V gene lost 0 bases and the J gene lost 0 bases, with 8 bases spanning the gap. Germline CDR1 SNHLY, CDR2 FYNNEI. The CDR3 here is CASSEALTANYGYTF. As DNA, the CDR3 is TGTGCCAGCAGTGAAGCGCTCACTGCTAACTATGGCTACACCTTC.

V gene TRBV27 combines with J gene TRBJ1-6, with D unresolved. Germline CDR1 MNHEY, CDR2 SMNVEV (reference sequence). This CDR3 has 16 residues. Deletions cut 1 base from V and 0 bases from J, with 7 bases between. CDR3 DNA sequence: TGTGCCAGCAGTTTATTACGGGGCTCCTATAATTCACCCCTCCACTTT. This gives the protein CASSLLRGSYNSPLHF.

The CDR3 here is CASSLGLAGGGPRTDTQYF. In DNA form, the CDR3 reads TGTGCCAGCAGCCTGGGACTAGCGGGGGGGGGCCCGCGGACAGATACGCAGTATTTT. The chain couples TRBV28 to TRBJ2-3; 16 bases agree with TRBD2. The germline V gene has CDR1 MDHEN and CDR2 SYDVKM. This CDR3 is 19 amino acids long. Unmatched junction bases numbered 12, after V lost 6 bases and J lost 3 bases.

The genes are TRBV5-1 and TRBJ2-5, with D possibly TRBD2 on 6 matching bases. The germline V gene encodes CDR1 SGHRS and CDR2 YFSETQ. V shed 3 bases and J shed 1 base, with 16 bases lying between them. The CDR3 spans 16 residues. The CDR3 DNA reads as TGCGCCAGCAGCTCGGGTTCGGGAGCTTCCCAAGAGACCCAGTACTTC. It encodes CASSSGSGASQETQYF.

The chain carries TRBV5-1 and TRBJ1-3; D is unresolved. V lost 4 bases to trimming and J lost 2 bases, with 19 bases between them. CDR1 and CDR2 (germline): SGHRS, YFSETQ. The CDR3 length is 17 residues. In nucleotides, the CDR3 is TGCGCCAGCAGCCGGACTTCCGCCCAGGCGACTGGAAACACCATATATTTT. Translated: CASSRTSAQATGNTIYF.